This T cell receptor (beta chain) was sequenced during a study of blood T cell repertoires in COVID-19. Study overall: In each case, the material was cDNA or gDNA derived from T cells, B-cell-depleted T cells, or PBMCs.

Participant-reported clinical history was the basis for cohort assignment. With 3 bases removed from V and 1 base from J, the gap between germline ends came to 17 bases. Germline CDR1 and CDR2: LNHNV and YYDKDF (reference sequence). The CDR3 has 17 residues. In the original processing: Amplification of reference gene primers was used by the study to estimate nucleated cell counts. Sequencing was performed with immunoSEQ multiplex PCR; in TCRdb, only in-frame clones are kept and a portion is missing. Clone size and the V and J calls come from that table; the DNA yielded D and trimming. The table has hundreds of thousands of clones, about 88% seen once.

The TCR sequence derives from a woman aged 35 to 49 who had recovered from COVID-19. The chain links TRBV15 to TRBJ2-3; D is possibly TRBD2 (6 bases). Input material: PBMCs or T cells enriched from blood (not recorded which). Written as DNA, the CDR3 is TGTGCCACCAGCAGGGATAGCGGACCCTCGGGCACAGATACGCAGTATTTT. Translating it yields CATSRDSGPSGTDTQYF.